These T cell receptor beta chains were read from a single sample in a study of T cell responses to AZD1222 COVID-19 vaccine. TCRdb's copy holds only in-frame clones and misses some; the assay was immunoSEQ multiplex PCR. The sample contains 110,000 to 150,000 clones, approximately 90% of which appear only once. The sequenced sample was peripheral blood, obtained on day 0 of AZD1222 vaccination. The receptors here all came from an adult in good health. Both conserved end residues are part of each CDR3. A D gene is named only where the DNA matches it firmly. Rows may omit the clone size; those that give it use once, few, many or a size class.

clone_size	d_call	j_call	v_call	cdr3_aa	cdr3_nt
NA	NA	TRBJ1-5	TRBV6-1	CASSSSGGNQPQHF	TGTGCCAGCAGTTCGTCCGGGGGCAATCAGCCCCAGCATTTT
NA	NA	TRBJ2-7	TRBV5-1	CASSSDIIGEQYF	TGCGCCAGCAGCTCGGATATTATCGGCGAGCAGTACTTC
NA	NA	TRBJ1-1	TRBV4-3	CASSQGRGGVGAEAFF	TGCGCCAGCAGCCAAGGGAGGGGAGGTGTTGGGGCTGAAGCTTTCTTT
NA	TRBD2	TRBJ2-7	TRBV6-1	CASSEAASGGYEQYF	TGTGCCAGCAGTGAAGCGGCTAGCGGGGGCTACGAGCAGTACTTC
once	TRBD1	TRBJ1-1	TRBV29-1	CSVGVWGQGTEAFF	TGCAGCGTTGGGGTTTGGGGACAGGGCACTGAAGCTTTCTTT
NA	TRBD1	TRBJ1-4	TRBV5-4	CASSGQGDEKLFF	TGTGCCAGCAGCGGACAGGGTGATGAAAAACTGTTTTTT
NA	NA	TRBJ2-4	TRBV3-1/TRBV3-2	CASSQEGQGIDIQYF	TGTGCCAGCAGCCAAGAAGGTCAGGGGATTGACATTCAGTACTTC
NA	NA	TRBJ2-1	TRBV6-5	CASRPQRAVNEQFF	TGTGCCAGCAGACCCCAGCGGGCGGTCAATGAGCAGTTCTTC
NA	NA	TRBJ2-2	TRBV15	CATSRGLGSVGAGELFF	TGTGCCACCAGCAGAGGCCTGGGCAGCGTCGGGGCCGGGGAGCTGTTTTTT
NA	NA	TRBJ1-2	TRBV6-5	CASRLQGSYGYTF	TGTGCCAGCAGATTACAGGGATCCTATGGCTACACCTTC
NA	TRBD1	TRBJ2-5	TRBV27	CASRPQTGGRETQYF	TGTGCCAGCAGACCCCAGACAGGGGGCCGGGAGACCCAGTACTTC
once	TRBD1	TRBJ1-1	TRBV9	CASSLRQGSEAFF	TGTGCCAGCAGCCTCCGACAGGGGAGTGAAGCTTTCTTT
NA	NA	TRBJ1-3	TRBV6-5	CASSTGDTIYF	TGTGCCAGCAGTACCGGAGACACCATATATTTT
NA	NA	TRBJ1-4	TRBV27	CASSLDTYGTNEKLFF	TGTGCCAGCAGTTTGGACACTTACGGAACTAATGAAAAACTGTTTTTT
NA	TRBD1	TRBJ1-5	TRBV28	CASSGGTDYSNQPQHF	TGTGCCAGCAGTGGTGGGACAGACTATAGCAATCAGCCCCAGCATTTT
NA	NA	TRBJ1-1	TRBV6-5	CASRARGVNTEAFF	TGTGCCAGCAGAGCCAGGGGCGTGAACACTGAAGCTTTCTTT
NA	TRBD2	TRBJ2-1	TRBV7-3	CASSLGTSGSQEQFF	TGTGCCAGCAGCTTAGGGACTAGCGGGAGTCAGGAGCAGTTCTTC
NA	NA	TRBJ1-1	TRBV18	CASSPWENTEAFF	TGTGCCAGCTCACCATGGGAAAACACTGAAGCTTTCTTT
few	TRBD1	TRBJ1-2	TRBV19	CASRDRLLGYTF	TGTGCCAGCCGGGACAGGCTTTTGGGCTACACCTTC
NA	NA	TRBJ2-3	TRBV5-1	CASSLRGLVTDTQYF	TGCGCCAGCAGCTTGCGGGGGCTGGTCACAGATACGCAGTATTTT
NA	NA	TRBJ2-3	TRBV12-3/TRBV12-4	CASSHGSSQYF	TGTGCCAGCAGCCACGGGAGTTCGCAGTATTTT
NA	NA	TRBJ2-1	TRBV11-2	CASSTPTFYNEQFF	TGTGCCAGCAGCACACCGACCTTTTACAATGAGCAGTTCTTC
few	NA	TRBJ1-1	TRBV19	CASSPAGVNTEAFF	TGTGCCAGTAGTCCAGCGGGAGTCAACACTGAAGCTTTCTTT
NA	TRBD2	TRBJ2-4	TRBV7-8	CASSLFALAGEAAKNIQYF	TGTGCCAGCAGCTTATTCGCATTAGCGGGAGAGGCGGCCAAAAACATTCAGTACTTC
NA	TRBD2	TRBJ2-3	TRBV27	CASSLTSGRYTDTQYF	TGTGCCAGCAGTTTAACTAGCGGGAGGTACACAGATACGCAGTATTTT
NA	NA	TRBJ1-2	TRBV14	CASKAGDYGYTF	TGTGCCAGCAAGGCAGGAGACTATGGCTACACCTTC
once	TRBD1	TRBJ2-7	TRBV24-1	CATSENRGSYEQYF	TGTGCCACCAGTGAGAACAGGGGATCCTACGAGCAGTACTTC
NA	NA	TRBJ2-7	TRBV28	CASSRLSLWGEQYF	TGTGCCAGCAGTAGACTCTCCCTTTGGGGGGAGCAGTACTTC
NA	TRBD1	TRBJ1-2	TRBV7-8	CASSQDREADTF	TGTGCCAGCAGCCAAGACAGGGAGGCGGACACCTTC
once	NA	TRBJ2-5	TRBV7-3	CASSPGPGETQYF	TGTGCCAGCAGCCCCGGGCCGGGGGAGACCCAGTACTTC
NA	TRBD1	TRBJ1-2	TRBV27	CASSPGQGLAVTF	TGTGCCAGCAGTCCAGGACAGGGCCTTGCTGTAACCTTC
NA	NA	TRBJ1-2	TRBV7-2	CASSSAAGEGYTF	TGTGCCAGCAGCTCCGCGGCGGGGGAAGGCTACACCTTC
NA	NA	TRBJ1-2	TRBV9	CASSSGGAERYGYTF	TGTGCCAGCAGCTCCGGCGGCGCGGAACGCTATGGCTACACCTTC
NA	TRBD2	TRBJ2-5	TRBV11-2	CASSPPGVAGGETQYF	TGTGCCAGCAGCCCCCCTGGGGTAGCGGGAGGAGAGACCCAGTACTTC